The 18 T cell receptor beta chains presented below share a single source sample, sequenced in a study of blood T cell repertoires in COVID-19. The method was immunoSEQ multiplex PCR; TCRdb's version includes in-frame clones alone and lacks a portion of them. This sample has more than 300,000 clones, with about 91% found just once. The sequenced material came from peripheral blood. All receptors derive from a young woman with COVID-19, enrolled during active disease.

In this sample, this clone turned up many times. The chain combines TRBV4-1 with TRBJ1-2; a possible D gene is TRBD1 (5 bases). CDR3 length: 15 amino acids. CDR1 is MGHRA, CDR2 YSYEKL, per germline. The V end lost 1 base, the J end lost 3 bases, and 12 bases lay between the germline ends. CDR3 residues: CASSQGAGVDYGYTF. Here the CDR3 DNA reads TGCGCCAGCAGCCAAGGGGCGGGGGTAGACTATGGCTACACCTTC.

The chain links TRBV4-2 to TRBJ1-5, with D possibly TRBD1 on 6 matching bases. Germline V CDR1 and CDR2: LGHNA, YNFKEQ. This CDR3 is built from 15 residues. V was cut by 0 bases and J by 6 bases, with 12 bases left in between. The CDR3 DNA is TGTGCCAGCAGCCAAGATTGGGTAGGGGGTCAGCCCCAGCATTTT. This translates into CASSQDWVGGQPQHF.

This clone showed up just a few times. The genes are TRBV5-5 and TRBJ1-2, with TRBD1 matching 9 bases. J lost 0 bases, V lost 4 bases, and 10 bases had no gene match. CDR3 length: 17 amino acids. CDR1 and CDR2 (germline): SGHKS, YYEKEE (reference sequence). The CDR3 region has the DNA TGTGCCAGCAGCATAACAGGGGGCTTTGGCCCTAACTATGGCTACACCTTC. Encoded protein: CASSITGGFGPNYGYTF.

CDR3 protein: CASSLFGQGENTGELFF. Here the CDR3 DNA reads TGTGCCAGCAGTTTATTCGGGCAGGGCGAGAACACCGGGGAGCTGTTTTTT. The rearrangement links TRBV28 to TRBJ2-2, with D possibly matching TRBD1 (5 bases). This CDR3 has 17 amino acids. Germline V gives CDR1 MDHEN, CDR2 SYDVKM. Deletions cut 1 base from V and 1 base from J, with 13 bases between.

The chain links TRBV9 to TRBJ2-1; the match to TRBD2 covers 10 bases. V dropped 0 bases and J dropped 6; count of bases not matched to a gene: 9. CDR3 length equals 17 residues. Germline CDR1 is SGDLS and CDR2 is YYNGEE. CDR3 in DNA: TGTGCCAGCAGCGTAGCGGGAGCTAGCGGGGGCTTCAATGAGCAGTTCTTC. Its protein product is CASSVAGASGGFNEQFF.

The chain uses TRBV4-1 and TRBJ1-1; D is unclear. The ends were cut back, 0 bases at V and 5 bases at J, with 16 bases in the middle. The CDR3 has 16 amino acids. Germline lookup yields CDR1 MGHRA and CDR2 YSYEKL. The CDR3 DNA reads as TGCGCCAGCAGCCAAGATCTTCGGCGGGTTGGGACTGAAGCTTTCTTT. Protein: CASSQDLRRVGTEAFF.

The chain employs TRBV28 and TRBJ1-4, with 7 bases that match TRBD1. CDR3 size: 12 residues. In germline, CDR1 is MDHEN, CDR2 SYDVKM. Losses at the gene ends were 5 bases for V and 15 bases for J; bases not matched to a gene: 9. The CDR3 protein is CASSGDSAVLFF. As DNA, the CDR3 is TGTGCCAGCAGTGGGGACAGCGCCGTTTTGTTTTTT.

The chain recombines TRBV13 with TRBJ1-1; no definite D call. CDR1 is PRHDT and CDR2 is FYEKMQ in the germline V gene (reference sequence). V gave up 5 bases and J gave up 5 bases, with 24 bases separating them. The CDR3 consists of 17 residues. In DNA form, the CDR3 reads TGTGCCAGCAGCCCCCTGGGATCCTATGGGGAGGTGACTGAAGCTTTCTTT. This gives the protein CASSPLGSYGEVTEAFF.

The chain recombines TRBV9 with TRBJ2-7; 8 bases map to TRBD1. Germline V gives CDR1 SGDLS, CDR2 YYNGEE. The CDR3 contains 14 residues. After removal of 3 bases from V and 4 bases from J, the junction contained 6 bases not matched to a gene. CDR3 nucleotides: TGTGCCAGCAGCGCCACAGGGGGATCATACGAGCAGTACTTC. Translation: CASSATGGSYEQYF.

This chain uses TRBV3-1 (or the pseudogene TRBV3-2) with TRBJ1-3; D unresolved. This CDR3 contains 12 residues. Trimming took 2 bases from V and 6 from J, leaving 5 bases between them. Per the germline V gene, CDR1 is LGHDT and CDR2 is YNNKEL (reference sequence). CDR3 sequence reads: CASSQNTNTIYF. The CDR3 region has the DNA TGTGCCAGCAGCCAAAACACAAACACCATATATTTT.

The V call is TRBV6-6, the J call TRBJ1-2, with 8 bases matching TRBD1. From germline, CDR1 is MNHNY and CDR2 SVGAGI (reference sequence). V was clipped by 2 bases and J by 4 bases; unmatched bases: 6. The CDR3 extends over 15 amino acids. CDR3 nucleotide sequence: TGTGCCAGCAGTTACGATCGGCAGGGGGCCTATGGCTACACCTTC. It encodes CASSYDRQGAYGYTF.

The chain has TRBV4-2 and TRBJ2-6; 8 bases are shared with TRBD2. CDR3 length: 16 residues. CDR1 LGHNA and CDR2 YNFKEQ come from the germline V gene. V lost 0 bases and J lost 2; bases outside the gene matches: 0. The CDR3 coding sequence is TGTGCCAGCAGCCAAGATAGCGGGGCTGGGGCCAACGTCCTGACTTTC. Translating gives CASSQDSGAGANVLTF.

This clone was seen a few times. This chain links TRBV9 with TRBJ1-6, with unresolved D. The CDR3 covers 13 residues. The germline gives CDR1 SGDLS, CDR2 YYNGEE. The V end was cut by 0 bases, the J end by 8 bases, with 6 bases between. The CDR3 reads CASSVVSDSPLHF. The DNA for the CDR3 is TGTGCCAGCAGCGTAGTAAGCGATTCACCCCTCCACTTT.

V usage is TRBV5-1 and J usage is TRBJ1-3; TRBD1 is a possible D gene (6 bases). V lost 2 bases and J 7 bases, leaving 16 bases between the germline ends. This CDR3 region has 15 residues. Germline V CDR1 and CDR2: SGHRS, YFSETQ. For the CDR3, the DNA is TGCGCCAGCAGCTTACAGACAGGTCCGGAGAACACCATATATTTT. Amino acid sequence: CASSLQTGPENTIYF.

This chain connects TRBV21-1 to TRBJ2-3; TRBD1 was called by the table and not checked on the DNA. TRBV21-1 is labeled a pseudogene. The CDR3 is made up of 16 amino acids. CDR3 sequence (DNA): TGTGCCAGCAGCAAAGACAGCAGGGGACGTTCAGATACGCAGTATTTT. Translation: CASSKDSRGRSDTQYF.

This chain uses TRBV19 with TRBJ1-5, with D tentatively TRBD1 (6 bases). CDR1 and CDR2 (germline): LNHDA, SQIVND (reference sequence). V lost 7 bases and J 0 bases, leaving 10 bases between the germline ends. CDR3 length: 14 amino acids. CDR3 residues: CASTQGHSNQPQHF. CDR3 nucleotide sequence: TGTGCCAGTACCCAGGGGCATAGCAATCAGCCCCAGCATTTT. Full variable domain (rest looked up from reference TRBV19 and TRBJ1-5): DGGITQSPKYLFRKEGQNVTLSCEQNLNHDAMYWYRQDPGQGLRLIYYSQIVNDFQKGDIAEGYSVSREKKESFPLTVTSAQKNPTAFYLCASTQGHSNQPQHFGDGTRLSIL.

The chain combines TRBV19 with TRBJ1-5; D is unclear. Between the trimmed V and J ends, which lost 6 bases and 0 bases, there was a span of 9 bases. This CDR3 region has 14 residues. Germline V gene sequence: CDR1 LNHDA, CDR2 SQIVND (reference sequence). In DNA, the CDR3 is TGTGCCAGTAGAAGCCTTACTAGCAATCAGCCCCAGCATTTT. Translated: CASRSLTSNQPQHF.

This chain uses TRBV7-9 with TRBJ2-5; possibly TRBD1 for D (5 bases). V lost 4 bases to trimming and J lost 0 bases, with 12 bases between them. Germline CDR1 reads SEHNR; CDR2 reads FQNEAQ (reference sequence). CDR3 size: 15 residues. The CDR3 sequence is CASSYHRRYQETQYF. The CDR3 coding sequence is TGTGCCAGCAGCTACCACAGGAGATACCAAGAGACCCAGTACTTC.